This T cell receptor (beta chain) derives from a study of identifying expanded T cells in peripheral blood. General study results and limits: Over about two and four weeks, about 15 and 19 clones changed, versus roughly 1.1 between replicates.

From germline, CDR1 is SGHNT and CDR2 YENEEA. V dropped 1 base and J dropped 2 bases, with 11 bases sitting between them. CDR3 length: 15 residues. Regarding this clone: The antigen is unknown.

During the collection period, no donor immune events like infections were recorded. Measured with immunoSEQ multiplex PCR; TCRdb has only the in-frame clones, and not every one. The sample holds 130,000 or so clones, 84% seen once. The chain combines TRBV11-3 with TRBJ2-5; D is undetermined. Material: blood. The clonotype originates from a person between 18 and 75 years old in good health. CDR3 residues: CASSLGANRQETQYF. The CDR3 DNA sequence: TGTGCCAGCAGCTTAGGAGCTAACAGACAAGAGACCCAGTACTTC.